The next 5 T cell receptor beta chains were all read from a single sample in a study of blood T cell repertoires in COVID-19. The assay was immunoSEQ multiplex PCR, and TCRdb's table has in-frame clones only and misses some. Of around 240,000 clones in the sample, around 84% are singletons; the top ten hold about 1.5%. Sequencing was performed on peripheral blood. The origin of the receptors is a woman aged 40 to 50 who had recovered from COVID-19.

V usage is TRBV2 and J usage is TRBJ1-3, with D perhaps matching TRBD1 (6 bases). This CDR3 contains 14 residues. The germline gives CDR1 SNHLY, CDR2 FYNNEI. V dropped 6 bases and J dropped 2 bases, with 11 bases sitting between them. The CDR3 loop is CASREDSAGNTIYF. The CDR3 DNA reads TGTGCCAGCAGAGAGGACAGTGCTGGAAACACCATATATTTT.

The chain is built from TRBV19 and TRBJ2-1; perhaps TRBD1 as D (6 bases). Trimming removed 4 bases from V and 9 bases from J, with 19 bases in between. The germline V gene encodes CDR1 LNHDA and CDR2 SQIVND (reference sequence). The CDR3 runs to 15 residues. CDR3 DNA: TGTGCCAGTAGTAAACAGGGTAATTTTGACGGTGAGCAGTTCTTC. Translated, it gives CASSKQGNFDGEQFF.

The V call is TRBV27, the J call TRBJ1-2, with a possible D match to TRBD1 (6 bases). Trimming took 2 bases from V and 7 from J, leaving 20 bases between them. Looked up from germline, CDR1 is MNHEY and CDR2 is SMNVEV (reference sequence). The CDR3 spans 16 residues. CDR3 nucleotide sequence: TGTGCCAGCAGTTTAGGTTCCTGGGCAGGGGTATTTGGCTACACCTTC. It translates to CASSLGSWAGVFGYTF.

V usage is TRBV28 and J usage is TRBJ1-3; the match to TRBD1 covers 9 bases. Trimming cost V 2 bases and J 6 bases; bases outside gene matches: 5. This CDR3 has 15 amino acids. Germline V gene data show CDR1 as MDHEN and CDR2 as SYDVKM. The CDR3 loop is CASSLMGQGSNTIYF. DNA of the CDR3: TGTGCCAGCAGTTTAATGGGACAGGGATCAAACACCATATATTTT.

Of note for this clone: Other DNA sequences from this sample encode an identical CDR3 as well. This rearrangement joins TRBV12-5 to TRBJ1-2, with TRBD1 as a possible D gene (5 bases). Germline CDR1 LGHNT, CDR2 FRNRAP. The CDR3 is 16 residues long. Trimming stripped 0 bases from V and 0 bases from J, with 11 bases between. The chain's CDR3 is CASGLVVTGTNYGYTF. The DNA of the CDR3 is TGTGCTAGTGGTTTGGTAGTAACAGGAACTAACTATGGCTACACCTTC. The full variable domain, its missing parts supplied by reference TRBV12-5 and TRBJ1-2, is DARVTQTPRHKVTEMGQEVTMRCQPILGHNTVFWYRQTMMQGLELLAYFRNRAPLDDSGMPKDRFSAEMPDATLATLKIQPSEPRDSAVYFCASGLVVTGTNYGYTFGSGTRLTVV.